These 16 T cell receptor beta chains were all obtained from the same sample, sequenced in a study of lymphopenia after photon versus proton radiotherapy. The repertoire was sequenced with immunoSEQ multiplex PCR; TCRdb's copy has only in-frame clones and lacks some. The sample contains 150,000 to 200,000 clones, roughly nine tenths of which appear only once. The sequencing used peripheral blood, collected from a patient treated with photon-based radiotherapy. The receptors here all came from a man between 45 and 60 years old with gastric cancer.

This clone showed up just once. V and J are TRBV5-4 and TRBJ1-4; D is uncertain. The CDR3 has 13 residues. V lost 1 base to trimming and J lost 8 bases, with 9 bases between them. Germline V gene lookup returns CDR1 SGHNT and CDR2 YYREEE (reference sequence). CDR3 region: CASSLFPGEKLFF. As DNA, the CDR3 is TGTGCCAGCAGCTTGTTTCCGGGGGAAAAACTGTTTTTT.

The CDR3 DNA reads as TGTGCCAGACCTGGGACTAGCGGGAGAAAAGGCGGGGAGCTGTTTTTT. Amino acids: CARPGTSGRKGGELFF. The chain links TRBV28 to TRBJ2-2, with 14 bases fitting TRBD2. The CDR3 is made up of 16 amino acids. The germline V gene encodes CDR1 MDHEN and CDR2 SYDVKM. The V gene end was trimmed by 9 bases and the J gene end by 7 bases; junction bases not matched to a gene: 10.

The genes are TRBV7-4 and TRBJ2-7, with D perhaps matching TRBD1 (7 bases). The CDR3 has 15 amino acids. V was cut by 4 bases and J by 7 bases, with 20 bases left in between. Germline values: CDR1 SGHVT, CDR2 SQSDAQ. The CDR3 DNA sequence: TGTGCCAGCAGCTGTCGACAGGGAGGTAGGTGGGAGCAGTACTTC. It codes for CASSCRQGGRWEQYF. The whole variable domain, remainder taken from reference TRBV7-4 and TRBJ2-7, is GAGVSQSPRYKVAKRGRDVALRCDSISGHVTLYWYRQTLGQGSEVLTYSQSDAQRDKSGRPSGRFSAERPERSVSTLKIQRTEQGDSAVYLCASSCRQGGRWEQYFGPGTRLTVT.

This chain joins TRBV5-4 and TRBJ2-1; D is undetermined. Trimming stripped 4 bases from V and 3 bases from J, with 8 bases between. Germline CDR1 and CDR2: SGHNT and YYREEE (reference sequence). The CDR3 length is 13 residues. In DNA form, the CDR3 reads TGTGCCAGCAGCCTTTACAGCTACAATGAGCAGTTCTTC. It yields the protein CASSLYSYNEQFF.

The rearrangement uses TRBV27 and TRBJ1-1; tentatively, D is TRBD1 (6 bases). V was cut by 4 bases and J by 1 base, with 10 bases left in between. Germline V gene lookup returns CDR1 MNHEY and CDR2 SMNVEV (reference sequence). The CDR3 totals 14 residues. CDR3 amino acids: CASSWGAGNTEAFF. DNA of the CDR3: TGTGCCAGCAGTTGGGGGGCCGGGAACACTGAAGCTTTCTTT.

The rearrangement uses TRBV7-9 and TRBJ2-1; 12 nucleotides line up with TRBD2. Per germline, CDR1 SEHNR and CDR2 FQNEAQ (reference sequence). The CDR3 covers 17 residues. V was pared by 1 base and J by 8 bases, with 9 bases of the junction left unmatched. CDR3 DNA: TGTGCCAGCAGCTTAGGACTAGCGGGAGTAGGTGTGGATGAGCAGTTCTTC. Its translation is CASSLGLAGVGVDEQFF.

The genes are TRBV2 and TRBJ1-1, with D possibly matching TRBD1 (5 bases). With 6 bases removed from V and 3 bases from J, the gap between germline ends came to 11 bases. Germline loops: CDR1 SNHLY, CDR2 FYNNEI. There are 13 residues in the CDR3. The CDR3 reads CASSPDSYTEAFF. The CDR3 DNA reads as TGTGCCAGCAGCCCCGACAGCTACACTGAAGCTTTCTTT.

The CDR3 region is CASSSTGQGYYGYTF. Written as DNA, the CDR3 is TGCGCCAGCAGCTCTACAGGACAGGGCTACTATGGCTACACCTTC. The chain carries TRBV5-1 and TRBJ1-2, with 8 bases aligning to TRBD1. The CDR3 sequence is 15 residues long. Trimming removed 3 bases from V and 3 bases from J; junction bases left unmatched: 7. Germline loops: CDR1 SGHRS, CDR2 YFSETQ. Variable domain in full (rest from reference TRBV5-1 and TRBJ1-2): KAGVTQTPRYLIKTRGQQVTLSCSPISGHRSVSWYQQTPGQGLQFLFEYFSETQRNKGNFPGRFSGRQFSNSRSEMNVSTLELGDSALYLCASSSTGQGYYGYTFGSGTRLTVV.

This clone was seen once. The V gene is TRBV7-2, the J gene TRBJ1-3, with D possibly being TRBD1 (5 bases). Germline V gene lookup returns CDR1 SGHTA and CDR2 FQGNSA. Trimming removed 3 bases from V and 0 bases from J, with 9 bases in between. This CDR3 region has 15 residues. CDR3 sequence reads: CASSFVGGSGNTIYF. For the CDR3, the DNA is TGTGCCAGCAGCTTTGTGGGGGGCTCTGGAAACACCATATATTTT.

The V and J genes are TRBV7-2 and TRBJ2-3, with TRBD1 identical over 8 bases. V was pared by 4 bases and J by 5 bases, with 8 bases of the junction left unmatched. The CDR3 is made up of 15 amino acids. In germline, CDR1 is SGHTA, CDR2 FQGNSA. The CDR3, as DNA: TGTGCCAGCAGCTCCCACGGACAGGGTAAAGATACGCAGTATTTT. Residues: CASSSHGQGKDTQYF.

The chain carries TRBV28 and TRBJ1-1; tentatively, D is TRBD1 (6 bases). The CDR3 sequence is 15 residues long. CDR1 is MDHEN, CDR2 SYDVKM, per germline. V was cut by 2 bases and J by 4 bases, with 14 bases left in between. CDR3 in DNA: TGTGCCAGCAGTTTAAGTGGGGGGCGAGGCACTGAAGCTTTCTTT. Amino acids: CASSLSGGRGTEAFF.

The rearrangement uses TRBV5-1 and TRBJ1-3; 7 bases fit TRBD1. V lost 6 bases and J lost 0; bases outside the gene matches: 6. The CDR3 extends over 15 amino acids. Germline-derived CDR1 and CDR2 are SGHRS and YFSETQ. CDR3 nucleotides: TGCGCCAGCACCCGGACAGGAGACTCTGGAAACACCATATATTTT. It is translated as CASTRTGDSGNTIYF.

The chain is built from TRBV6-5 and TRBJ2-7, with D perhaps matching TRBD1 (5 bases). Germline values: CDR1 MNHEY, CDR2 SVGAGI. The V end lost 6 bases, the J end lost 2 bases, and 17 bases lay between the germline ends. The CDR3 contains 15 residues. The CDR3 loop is CASRNGRAPTYEQYF. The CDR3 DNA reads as TGTGCCAGCAGGAATGGCAGGGCCCCGACCTACGAGCAGTACTTC.

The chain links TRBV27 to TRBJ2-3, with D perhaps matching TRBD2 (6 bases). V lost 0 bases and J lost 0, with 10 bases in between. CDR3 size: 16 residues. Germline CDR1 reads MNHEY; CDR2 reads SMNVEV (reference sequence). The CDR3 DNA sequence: TGTGCCAGCAGTTTATCGGGACTGGGTAGCACAGATACGCAGTATTTT. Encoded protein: CASSLSGLGSTDTQYF.

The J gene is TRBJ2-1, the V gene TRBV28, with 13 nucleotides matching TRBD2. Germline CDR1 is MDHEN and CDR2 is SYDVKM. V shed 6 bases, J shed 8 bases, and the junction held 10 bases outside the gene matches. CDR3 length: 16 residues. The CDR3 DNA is TGTGCCAGCAGCCCAGCTGGGACTAGCGGGATGTATGAGCAGTTCTTC. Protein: CASSPAGTSGMYEQFF.

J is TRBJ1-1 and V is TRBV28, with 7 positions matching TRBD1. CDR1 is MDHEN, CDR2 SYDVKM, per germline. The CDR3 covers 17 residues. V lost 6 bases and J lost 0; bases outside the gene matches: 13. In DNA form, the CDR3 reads TGTGCCAGCAGGCCATCGGGACAGATATACATGAACACTGAAGCTTTCTTT. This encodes CASRPSGQIYMNTEAFF.